This T cell receptor (beta chain) was found in a study of T cells in Graves' hyperthyroidism and ophthalmopathy. TCR beta CDR3 regions were amplified from RNA. HTBI primers were used for first-round RT-PCR of the TCR CDR3. TCRdb re-derived calls from the multiplex PCR reads in MiXCR, one entry per CDR3 protein. There are about 420,000 distinct CDR3 sequences in the sample; roughly 15% occur only once, and 5.3% lies in the top ten. Trimming left V 1 base short and J 6 bases short, with 3 bases between. CDR3 length equals 11 residues. CDR1 is LNHDA and CDR2 is SQIVND in the germline V gene (reference sequence).

V is TRBV19 and J is TRBJ2-5; D gene unclear. The TCR comes from a woman aged 18-29 years with Graves' hyperthyroidism. The specimen sequenced was blood. CDR3 residues: CASSIGKTQYF. The CDR3 DNA sequence: TGTGCCAGTAGTATAGGCAAGACCCAGTACTTC.